This TCR beta chain appears in the sequencing data of a study of cytomegalovirus exposure and HLA in healthy donors. Germline lookup yields CDR1 SGHRS and CDR2 YFSETQ. The CDR3 is made up of 15 amino acids. V was cut by 1 base and J by 5 bases, with 16 bases left in between. A multiplex PCR was run with 60 Vbeta primers and 13 Jbeta primers. Profiled with immunoSEQ multiplex PCR; TCRdb holds only in-frame clones, not every one. The sample lists about 300,000 clones, about nine tenths occurring once. The chain combines TRBV5-1 with TRBJ2-7; D is perhaps TRBD2 (6 bases). The sequenced sample was PBMCs. The sequence derives from a man aged 35 to 55 in good health and CMV-seropositive. CDR3 sequence (DNA): TGCGCCAGCAGCTTGATTTCATCGGGAGTAGACGAGCAGTACTTC. It translates to CASSLISSGVDEQYF.